Sequencing of this TCR beta chain was carried out in a study of preoperative IRX-2 immunotherapy in early breast cancer. Treatment defined: preoperative locoregional IRX-2 cytokine immunotherapy. Samples came from a phase Ib trial of preoperative locoregional IRX-2 cytokine immunotherapy. Using immunoSEQ multiplex PCR, the repertoire was profiled, and TCRdb retains in-frame clones only, with some absent. This table has more than 30,000 clones, approximately 89% appearing once. The sequencing used tumor tissue, collected after IRX-2 immunotherapy. The receptor comes from a human donor with breast cancer.

This chain's CDR3 is CASSRLDRKNYGYTF. Here the CDR3 DNA reads TGTGCCAGCTCACGACTCGATCGGAAAAACTATGGCTACACCTTC. The V gene is TRBV18, the J gene TRBJ1-2; D remains ambiguous. The CDR3 length is 15 residues. The V end lost 4 bases, the J end lost 2 bases, and 14 bases lay between the germline ends. In germline, CDR1 is KGHSH, CDR2 LQKENI.